A single sample is the source of the 21 T cell receptor beta chains below, sequenced in a study of immune heterogeneity within non-small cell lung tumors. The template for each sample was roughly 610 ng of genomic DNA, which had been extracted from bulk tumor tissue. Multiple biopsies spaced far apart were taken from each primary tumor during surgery. Undergoing curative surgery were patients whose non-small cell lung cancer was untreated and newly diagnosed. It was with 32 V and 13 J primers that multiplex PCR amplified TCR beta CDR3. TCRdb independently ran MiXCR on the multiplex PCR reads; one entry per CDR3 protein. The top ten clones hold 11% of a sample with some 10,000 distinct CDR3 sequences, roughly a third of them seen once. The sample taken for sequencing was lung tumor tissue. The receptor source for this set is a man aged 55 to 70 with non-small cell lung cancer.

This clonotype was counted ten times or more. This rearrangement joins TRBV6-1 to TRBJ2-1; a possible D gene is TRBD1 (5 bases). The germline V and J ends were trimmed by 6 bases and 7 bases, with 19 bases remaining between them. Germline values: CDR1 MNHNS, CDR2 SASEGT. This CDR3 has 15 amino acids. The DNA of the CDR3 is TGTGCCAGCAGACGGACATCGACACATCGGAATGAGCAGTTCTTC. As protein: CASRRTSTHRNEQFF.

The gene calls are TRBV11-3 and TRBJ2-2, with a weak D call TRBD1 (5 bases). The CDR3 covers 13 residues. The V and J ends lost 1 base and 5 bases respectively, with 5 bases between them. Germline V gene lookup returns CDR1 SGHNT and CDR2 YENEEA. The CDR3 region has the DNA TGTGCCAGCAGCTTAGGACAGACCGGGGAGCTGTTTTTT. Translation: CASSLGQTGELFF.

The gene calls are TRBV18 and TRBJ2-7; 13 bases agree with TRBD2. The ends lost 0 bases at V and 4 bases at J; junction bases unmatched: 9. The length of the CDR3 is 18 residues. Per germline, CDR1 KGHSH and CDR2 LQKENI. The CDR3 protein is CASSPPFTSGRAGYEQYF. CDR3 nucleotides: TGTGCCAGCTCACCACCGTTCACTAGCGGGAGGGCCGGGTACGAGCAGTACTTC.

The chain has TRBV9 and TRBJ2-4; D remains ambiguous. Germline V gene data show CDR1 as SGDLS and CDR2 as YYNGEE. CDR3 size: 14 residues. V was trimmed by 3 bases and J by 1 base, leaving 8 bases between them. For the CDR3, the DNA is TGTGCCAGCAGCGCTGGGGTGGCCAAAAACATTCAGTACTTC. This gives the protein CASSAGVAKNIQYF.

By frequency in the sample, this clonotype is medium-sized. The rearrangement uses TRBV6-1 and TRBJ1-3, with D unclear. V was shortened by 5 bases and J by 0 bases, with 17 bases between the two germline ends. Per germline, CDR1 MNHNS and CDR2 SASEGT. CDR3 size: 17 residues. The CDR3 loop reads CASSYGKSLYSGNTIYF. For the CDR3, the DNA is TGTGCCAGCAGTTATGGAAAGTCCTTATACTCTGGAAACACCATATATTTT.

This clonotype was observed at least ten times. The rearrangement links TRBV20-1 to TRBJ1-1; TRBD1 might be the D (5 bases). The V end lost 2 bases, the J end lost 10 bases, and 14 bases lay between the germline ends. Germline CDR1 and CDR2: DFQATT and SNEGSKA (reference sequence). CDR3 length: 12 amino acids. CDR3 loop: CSARMGPAGAFF. In DNA form, the CDR3 reads TGCAGTGCTAGAATGGGACCGGCGGGAGCTTTCTTT.

By proportion, this clonotype is large. The J gene is TRBJ2-7, the V gene TRBV20-1; D not resolved. The CDR3 is 14 amino acids. Per the germline V gene, CDR1 is DFQATT and CDR2 is SNEGSKA (reference sequence). Trimming stripped 0 bases from V and 7 bases from J, with 16 bases between. CDR3 region: CSARERVGSQEQYF. In nucleotides, the CDR3 is TGCAGTGCTAGAGAAAGGGTCGGATCTCAAGAGCAGTACTTC.

In nucleotides, the CDR3 is TGTGCCAGCAGCCCCGGACAGGGGGGGTTAGAGACCCAGTACTTC. It translates to CASSPGQGGLETQYF. The chain uses TRBV28 and TRBJ2-5; 10 nucleotides align to TRBD1. Germline CDR1 is MDHEN and CDR2 is SYDVKM. V lost 6 bases and J lost 4; bases outside the gene matches: 8. This CDR3 is built from 15 residues.

This clonotype occurred a few times. Possible read error: a much larger clone is one base away. The chain recombines TRBV28 with TRBJ2-7, with D perhaps matching TRBD1 (5 bases). The V end was cut by 1 base, the J end by 2 bases, with 12 bases between. The CDR3 runs 15 residues. Germline CDR1 is MDHEN and CDR2 is SYDVKM. The CDR3 protein is CASSLSSKGPYEQYF. The CDR3 DNA follows: TGTGCCAGCAGTTTATCAAGCAAGGGGCCCTACGAGCAGTACTTC.

This clonotype was picked up many times. The chain combines TRBV4-2 with TRBJ2-3; D is unclear. Looked up from germline, CDR1 is LGHNA and CDR2 is YNFKEQ. V lost 0 bases and J 3 bases, leaving 7 bases between the germline ends. CDR3 size: 14 residues. CDR3 sequence: CASSQDSRTDTQYF. CDR3 DNA: TGTGCCAGCAGCCAAGATTCCAGGACAGATACGCAGTATTTT.

Details on this clonotype: This may be a read error: a much more frequent sequence differs by one nucleotide. The chain has TRBV5-1 and TRBJ2-1; D gene unclear. CDR1 SGHRS and CDR2 YFSETQ come from the germline V gene. This CDR3 spans 19 amino acids. Written as DNA, the CDR3 is TGCACCAGCAGCACGCTGTGGGGAACCCATCCCAGCTCCTACAATGAGCAGTTCTTC. It is translated as CTSSTLWGTHPSSYNEQFF.

This clonotype was recorded a few times. This chain uses TRBV7-9 with TRBJ1-2; D is ambiguous. Trimming left V 5 bases short and J 4 bases short, with 11 bases between. The CDR3 consists of 13 residues. The germline gives CDR1 SEHNR, CDR2 FQNEAQ (reference sequence). CDR3 DNA sequence: TGTGCCAGCAGCGCGGAACAGTTCTATGGCTACACCTTC. It codes for CASSAEQFYGYTF.

Within the sample, this clonotype is medium-sized. J is TRBJ2-7 and V is TRBV11-3, with TRBD2 matching 9 bases. The CDR3 consists of 14 residues. Germline loops: CDR1 SGHNT, CDR2 YENEEA. V gave up 4 bases and J gave up 2 bases; unmatched junction bases: 3. The CDR3 loop is CASSSSGGPYEQYF. CDR3 in DNA: TGTGCCAGCAGCTCCAGCGGGGGGCCCTACGAGCAGTACTTC.

This clonotype was recorded many times. The gene calls are TRBV20-1 and TRBJ2-1, with D unresolved. V gave up 3 bases and J gave up 10 bases, with 10 bases separating them. Germline CDR1 is DFQATT and CDR2 is SNEGSKA (reference sequence). The CDR3 runs 11 residues. The CDR3 DNA is TGCAGTGCTAGTAGAGCCACGGAGCAGTTCTTC. Translating gives CSASRATEQFF.

J is TRBJ2-7 and V is TRBV7-2, with D tentatively TRBD1 or TRBD2 (6 bases each). V was cut by 5 bases and J by 2 bases, with 19 bases left in between. This CDR3 region has 16 residues. Germline loops: CDR1 SGHTA, CDR2 FQGNSA. The CDR3 DNA follows: TGTGCCAGCAGCGGGGGGCTAGCGTCTGTAACCTACGAGCAGTACTTC. It specifies CASSGGLASVTYEQYF.

By share of the sample, this clonotype is medium-sized (0.01 to 0.1%). The V and J genes are TRBV7-3 and TRBJ1-1, with D possibly matching TRBD1 (5 bases). The V gene lost 2 bases and the J gene lost 1 base, with 5 bases spanning the gap. CDR1 is SGHTA, CDR2 FQGTGA, per germline. The CDR3 has 13 residues. CDR3: CASSLGANTEAFF. CDR3 DNA sequence: TGTGCCAGCAGCTTAGGGGCGAACACTGAAGCTTTCTTT.

This clonotype is labeled as medium-sized. The chain carries TRBV12-3 or TRBV12-4 and TRBJ2-1, with D perhaps given as TRBD1 or TRBD2 (7 bases each). The CDR3 loop spans 15 amino acids. With 1 base removed from V and 12 bases from J, the gap between germline ends came to 19 bases. CDR3 DNA sequence: TGTGCCAGCAGTTTAGTGGGACAGCCTAGGGAGGGGCAGTTCTTC. Protein product: CASSLVGQPREGQFF.

The V gene is TRBV6-9, the J gene TRBJ2-7, with TRBD1 matching 7 bases. Germline V gives CDR1 MNHGY, CDR2 SVAAGI. The length of the CDR3 is 14 residues. Trimming at V came to 7 bases and at J to 2 bases, leaving 8 bases not matched to a gene. CDR3: CASISTGFTYEQYF. The CDR3 nucleotides read TGTGCCAGCATTTCGACAGGGTTCACCTACGAGCAGTACTTC.

This clonotype is labeled as medium-sized. The rearrangement joins TRBV12-5 to TRBJ2-7; 10 nucleotides agree with TRBD2. The CDR3 contains 14 residues. V gave up 8 bases and J gave up 0 bases; unmatched junction bases: 4. Germline-derived CDR1 and CDR2 are LGHNT and FRNRAP. The DNA for the CDR3 is TGTGCTAGTCTAAGCGGGAGGGCCTCCTACGAGCAGTACTTC. This sequence encodes CASLSGRASYEQYF.

This chain joins TRBV7-2 and TRBJ1-2; D not resolved. Germline V gene sequence: CDR1 SGHTA, CDR2 FQGNSA. The CDR3 covers 14 residues. V was cut by 5 bases and J by 1 base, with 11 bases left in between. The DNA of the CDR3 is TGTGCCAGCAGCCCCGGACCTCATAACTATGGCTACACCTTC. It codes for CASSPGPHNYGYTF. The variable domain in full, completed from reference TRBV7-2 and TRBJ1-2, reads GAGVSQSPSNKVTEKGKDVELRCDPISGHTALYWYRQSLGQGLEFLIYFQGNSAPDKSGLPSDRFSAERTGGSVSTLTIQRTQQEDSAVYLCASSPGPHNYGYTFGSGTRLTVV.

In its sample, this clonotype ranks as medium-sized (0.01 to 0.1%). V and J are TRBV20-1 and TRBJ1-2, with D hard to call. The germline V gene has CDR1 DFQATT and CDR2 SNEGSKA (reference sequence). This CDR3 has 12 amino acids. The V end was cut by 3 bases, the J end by 0 bases, with 5 bases between. CDR3 in amino acids: CSARQPNYGYTF. The CDR3 DNA sequence: TGCAGTGCTAGGCAACCTAACTATGGCTACACCTTC.